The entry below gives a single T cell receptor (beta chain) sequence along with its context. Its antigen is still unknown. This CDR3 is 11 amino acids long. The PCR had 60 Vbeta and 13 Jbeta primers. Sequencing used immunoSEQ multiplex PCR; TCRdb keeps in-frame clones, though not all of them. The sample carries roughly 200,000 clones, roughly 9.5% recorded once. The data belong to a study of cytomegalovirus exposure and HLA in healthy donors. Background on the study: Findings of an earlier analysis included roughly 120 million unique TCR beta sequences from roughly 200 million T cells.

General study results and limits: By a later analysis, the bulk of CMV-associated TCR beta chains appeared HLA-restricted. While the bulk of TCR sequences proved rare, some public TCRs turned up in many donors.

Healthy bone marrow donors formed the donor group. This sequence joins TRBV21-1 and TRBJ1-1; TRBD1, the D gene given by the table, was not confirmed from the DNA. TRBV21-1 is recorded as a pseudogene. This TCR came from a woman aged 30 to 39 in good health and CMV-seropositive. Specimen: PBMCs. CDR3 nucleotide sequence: TGTGCCAGCAGCGGCCCCACTGAAGCTTTCTTT. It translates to CASSGPTEAFF.